This T cell receptor beta chain was recovered during a study of technical replicates of blood from a handful of donors. Some clones are missing from TCRdb's copy, which holds only in-frame ones; the method was immunoSEQ multiplex PCR. The sample has approximately 75,000 clones; 80% to 95% are singletons. The germline gives CDR1 SGHTA, CDR2 FQGTGA. V shed 5 bases and J 0 bases; nucleotides not matched to a gene: 12. The CDR3 has 18 residues. The sequenced sample was T cells isolated from PBMCs. The V call is TRBV7-3, the J call TRBJ2-1; 8 nucleotides match TRBD1. This clonotype was sampled from a human donor in good health. CDR3 nucleotides: TGTGCCAGCAGCCCAGGGGGCTCTCTACGAAGCTCCTACAATGAGCAGTTCTTC. Its protein is CASSPGGSLRSSYNEQFF.